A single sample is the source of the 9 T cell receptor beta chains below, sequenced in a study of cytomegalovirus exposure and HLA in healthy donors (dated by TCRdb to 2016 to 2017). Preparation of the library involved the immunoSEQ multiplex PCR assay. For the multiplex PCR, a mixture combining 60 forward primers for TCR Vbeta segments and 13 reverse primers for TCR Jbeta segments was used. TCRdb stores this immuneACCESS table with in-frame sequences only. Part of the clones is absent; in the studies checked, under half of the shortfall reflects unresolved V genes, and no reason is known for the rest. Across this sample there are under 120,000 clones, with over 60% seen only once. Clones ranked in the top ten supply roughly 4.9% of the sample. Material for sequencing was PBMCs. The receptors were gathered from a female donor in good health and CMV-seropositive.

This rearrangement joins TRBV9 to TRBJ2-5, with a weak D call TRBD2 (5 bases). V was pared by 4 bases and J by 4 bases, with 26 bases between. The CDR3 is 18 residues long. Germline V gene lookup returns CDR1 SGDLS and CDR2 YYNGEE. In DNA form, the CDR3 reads TGTGCCAGCAGCCCGCCTCCACTAGGGCGAGGTCCGATAGAGACCCAGTACTTC. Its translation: CASSPPPLGRGPIETQYF.

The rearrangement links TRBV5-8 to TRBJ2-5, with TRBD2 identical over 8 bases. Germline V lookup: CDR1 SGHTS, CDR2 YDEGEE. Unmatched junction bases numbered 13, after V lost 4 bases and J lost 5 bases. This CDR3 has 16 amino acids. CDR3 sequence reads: CASSRSGGGLQETQYF. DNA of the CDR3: TGTGCCAGCAGCCGCTCCGGGGGGGGGTTGCAGGAGACCCAGTACTTC.

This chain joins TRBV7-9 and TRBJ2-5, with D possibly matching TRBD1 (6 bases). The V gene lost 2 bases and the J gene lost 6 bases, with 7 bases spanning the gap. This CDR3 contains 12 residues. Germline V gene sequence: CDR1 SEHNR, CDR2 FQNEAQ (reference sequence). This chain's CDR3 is CASSLTGQTQYF. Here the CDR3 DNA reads TGTGCCAGCAGCTTAACAGGGCAGACCCAGTACTTC.

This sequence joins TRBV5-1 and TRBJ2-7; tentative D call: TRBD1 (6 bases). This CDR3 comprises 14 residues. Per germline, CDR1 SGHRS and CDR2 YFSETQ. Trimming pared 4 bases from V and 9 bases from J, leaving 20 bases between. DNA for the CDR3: TGCGCCAGCAGCCCCACAGGGTCGAATCGAGGGCAGTACTTC. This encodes CASSPTGSNRGQYF.

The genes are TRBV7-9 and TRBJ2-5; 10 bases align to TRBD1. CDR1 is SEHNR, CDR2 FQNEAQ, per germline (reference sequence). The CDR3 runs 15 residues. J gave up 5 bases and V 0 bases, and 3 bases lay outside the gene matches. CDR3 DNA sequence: TGTGCCAGCAGCTTAGCCGGGACAGGGGTGGAGACCCAGTACTTC. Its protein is CASSLAGTGVETQYF.

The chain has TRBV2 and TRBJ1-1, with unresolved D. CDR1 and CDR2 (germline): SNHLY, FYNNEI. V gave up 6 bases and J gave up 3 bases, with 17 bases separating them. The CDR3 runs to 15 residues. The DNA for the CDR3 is TGTGCCAGCAGCGAGGACGAGGCGCGGGACACTGAAGCTTTCTTT. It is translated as CASSEDEARDTEAFF.

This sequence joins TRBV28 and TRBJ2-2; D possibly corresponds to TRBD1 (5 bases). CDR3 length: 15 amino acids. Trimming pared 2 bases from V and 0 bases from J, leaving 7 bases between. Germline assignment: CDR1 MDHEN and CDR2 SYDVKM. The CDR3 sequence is CASSLRRANTGELFF. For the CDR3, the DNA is TGTGCCAGCAGTTTACGCAGGGCGAACACCGGGGAGCTGTTTTTT.

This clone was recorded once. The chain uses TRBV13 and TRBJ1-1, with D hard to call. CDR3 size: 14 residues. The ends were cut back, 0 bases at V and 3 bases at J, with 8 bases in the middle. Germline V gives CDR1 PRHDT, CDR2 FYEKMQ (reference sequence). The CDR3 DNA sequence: TGTGCCAGCAGCTTAGGCGACAAAGACACTGAAGCTTTCTTT. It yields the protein CASSLGDKDTEAFF.

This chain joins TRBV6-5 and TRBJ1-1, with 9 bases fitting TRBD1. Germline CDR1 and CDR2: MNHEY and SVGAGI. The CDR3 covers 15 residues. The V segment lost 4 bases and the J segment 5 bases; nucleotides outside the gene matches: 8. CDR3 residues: CASSSVPGQGTEAFF. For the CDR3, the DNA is TGTGCCAGCAGTTCAGTCCCGGGACAGGGTACTGAAGCTTTCTTT.